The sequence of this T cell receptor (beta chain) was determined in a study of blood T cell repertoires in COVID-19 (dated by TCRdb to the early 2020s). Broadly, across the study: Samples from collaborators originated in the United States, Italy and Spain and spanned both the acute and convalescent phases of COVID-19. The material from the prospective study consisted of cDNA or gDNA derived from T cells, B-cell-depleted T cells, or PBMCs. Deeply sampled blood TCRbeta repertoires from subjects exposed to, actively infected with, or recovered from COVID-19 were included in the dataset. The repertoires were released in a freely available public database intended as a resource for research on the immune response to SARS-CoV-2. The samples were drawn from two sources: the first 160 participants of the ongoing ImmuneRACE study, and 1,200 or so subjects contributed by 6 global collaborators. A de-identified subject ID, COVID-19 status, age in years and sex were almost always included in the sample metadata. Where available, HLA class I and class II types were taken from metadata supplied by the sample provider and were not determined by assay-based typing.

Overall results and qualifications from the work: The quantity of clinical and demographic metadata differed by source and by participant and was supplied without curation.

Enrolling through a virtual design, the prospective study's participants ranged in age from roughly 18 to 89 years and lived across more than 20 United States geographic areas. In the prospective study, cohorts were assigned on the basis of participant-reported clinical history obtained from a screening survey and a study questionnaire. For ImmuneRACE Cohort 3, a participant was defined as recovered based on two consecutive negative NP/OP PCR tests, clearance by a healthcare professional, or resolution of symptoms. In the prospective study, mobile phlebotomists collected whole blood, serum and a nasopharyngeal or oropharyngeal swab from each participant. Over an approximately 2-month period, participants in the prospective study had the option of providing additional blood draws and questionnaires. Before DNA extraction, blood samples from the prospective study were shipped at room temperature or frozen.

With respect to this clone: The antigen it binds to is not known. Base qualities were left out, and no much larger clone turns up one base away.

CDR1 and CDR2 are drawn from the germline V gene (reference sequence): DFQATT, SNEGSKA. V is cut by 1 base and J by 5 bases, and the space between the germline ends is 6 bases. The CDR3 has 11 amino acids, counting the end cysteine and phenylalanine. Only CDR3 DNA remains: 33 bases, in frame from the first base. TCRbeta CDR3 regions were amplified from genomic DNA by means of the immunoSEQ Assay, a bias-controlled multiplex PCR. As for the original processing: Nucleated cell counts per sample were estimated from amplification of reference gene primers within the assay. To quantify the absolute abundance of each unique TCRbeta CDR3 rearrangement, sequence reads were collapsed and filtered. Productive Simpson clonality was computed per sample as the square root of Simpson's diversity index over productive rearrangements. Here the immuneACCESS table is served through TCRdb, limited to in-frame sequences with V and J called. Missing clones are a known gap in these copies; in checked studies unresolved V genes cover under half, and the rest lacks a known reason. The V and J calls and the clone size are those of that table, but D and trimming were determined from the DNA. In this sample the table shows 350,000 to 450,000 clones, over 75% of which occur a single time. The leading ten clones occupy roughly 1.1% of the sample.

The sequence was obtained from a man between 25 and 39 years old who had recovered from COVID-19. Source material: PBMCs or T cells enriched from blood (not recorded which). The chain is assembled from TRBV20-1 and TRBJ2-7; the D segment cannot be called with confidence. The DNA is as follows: TGCAGTGCTAGAGTACTTGACGAGCAGTACTTC. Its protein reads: CSARVLDEQYF.